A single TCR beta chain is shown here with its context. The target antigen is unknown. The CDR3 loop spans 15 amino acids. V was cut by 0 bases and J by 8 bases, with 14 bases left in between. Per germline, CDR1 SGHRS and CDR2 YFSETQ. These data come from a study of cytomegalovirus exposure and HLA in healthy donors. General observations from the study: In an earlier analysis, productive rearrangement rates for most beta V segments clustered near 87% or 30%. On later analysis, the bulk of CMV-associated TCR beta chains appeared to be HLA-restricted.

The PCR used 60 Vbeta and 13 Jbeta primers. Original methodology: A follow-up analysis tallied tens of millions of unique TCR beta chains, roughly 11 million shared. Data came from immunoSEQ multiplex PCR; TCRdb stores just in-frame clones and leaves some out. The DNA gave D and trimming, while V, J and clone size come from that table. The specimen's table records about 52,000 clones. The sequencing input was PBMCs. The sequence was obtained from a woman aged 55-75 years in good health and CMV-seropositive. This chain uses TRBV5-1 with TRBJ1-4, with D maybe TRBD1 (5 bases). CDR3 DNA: TGCGCCAGCAGCTTGGATAGGGCAGGGAAGGAAAAACTGTTTTTT. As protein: CASSLDRAGKEKLFF.